The rows below give T cell receptor beta chains drawn from one sample of a study of vaccination effects on CD4 cells after COVID-19. TCRdb's copy holds only in-frame clones and misses some; the assay was immunoSEQ multiplex PCR. This sample has 40,000 to 55,000 clones; approximately 81% occur once, and the top ten carry around 7.9%. Their antigen targets remain unknown. The material sequenced was CD4+ T cells from PBMCs cultured without peptide, taken before COVID-19 vaccination. Receptors were obtained from a human donor who had a prior SARS-CoV-2 infection. The CDR3 runs from the conserved cysteine through the conserved F or W. D genes are given only for firm matches. Only part of the rows carry a size: once, few, many, or a class if the clone is expanded.

clone size | D gene | J gene | V gene | CDR3 protein | CDR3 DNA
. | . | TRBJ2-1 | TRBV7-2 | CASSPLGTRNNEQFF | TGTGCCAGCAGCCCCTTGGGGACCCGGAACAATGAGCAGTTCTTC
. | . | TRBJ2-7 | TRBV27 | CASSFLGTTYEQYF | TGTGCCAGCAGTTTCCTCGGGACAACCTACGAGCAGTACTTC
. | TRBD2 | TRBJ2-2 | TRBV11-1 | CASSRTSGRAAGELFF | TGTGCCAGCAGTCGAACTAGCGGGAGGGCCGCCGGGGAGCTGTTTTTT
. | TRBD1 | TRBJ2-3 | TRBV7-9 | CASSPTGGGDTQYF | TGTGCCAGCAGCCCGACAGGGGGAGGAGATACGCAGTATTTT
. | . | TRBJ2-1 | TRBV7-9 | CASSHRGSGTNNEQFF | TGTGCCAGCAGCCATAGGGGTTCCGGGACGAACAATGAGCAGTTCTTC
few | . | TRBJ1-3 | TRBV25-1 | CASSDAPDSSVNTIYF | TGTGCCAGCAGTGATGCTCCGGACAGCTCGGTAAACACCATATATTTT
. | TRBD2 | TRBJ2-2 | TRBV5-4 | CASSPVPRGVTGELFF | TGTGCCAGCAGCCCGGTCCCCCGGGGGGTCACCGGGGAGCTGTTTTTT
few | TRBD2 | TRBJ2-5 | TRBV2 | CASSVAGVQETQYF | TGTGCCAGCTCTGTAGCGGGGGTTCAAGAGACCCAGTACTTC
. | . | TRBJ1-2 | TRBV5-5 | CASNPGPGWDYGYTF | TGTGCCAGCAACCCTGGGCCAGGTTGGGACTATGGCTACACCTTC
. | . | TRBJ2-7 | TRBV11-2 | CASSSLLGSAQYF | TGTGCCAGCAGCTCCCTCTTGGGTTCCGCGCAGTACTTC
. | . | TRBJ2-4 | TRBV7-9 | CASSIDRAGDIQYF | TGTGCCAGCAGCATCGACAGGGCGGGGGACATTCAGTACTTC
. | . | TRBJ1-2 | TRBV11-2 | CASSSRGGYGYTF | TGTGCCAGCAGCTCCCGGGGGGGCTATGGCTACACCTTC
. | TRBD2 | TRBJ2-1 | TRBV5-6 | CASSLASGAYNERQFF | TGTGCCAGCAGCTTGGCTAGCGGAGCTTACAATGAGCGGCAGTTCTTC
. | TRBD1 | TRBJ2-1 | TRBV7-8 | CASSLTYKGQGSNEQFF | TGTGCCAGCAGCTTAACCTATAAGGGACAGGGGTCCAATGAGCAGTTCTTC
. | TRBD2 | TRBJ2-1 | TRBV7-9 | CASSPIIRTSGSSIEQFF | TGTGCCAGCAGCCCGATCATTAGGACTAGCGGGAGCTCCATCGAGCAGTTCTTC
. | TRBD1 | TRBJ1-5 | TRBV5-1 | CASRPGQDNQPQHF | TGCGCCAGCAGACCCGGACAGGACAATCAGCCCCAGCATTTT
. | . | TRBJ1-1 | TRBV27 | CASSSPGFMNTEAFF | TGTGCCAGCAGTTCTCCAGGATTCATGAACACTGAAGCTTTCTTT
. | . | TRBJ1-2 | TRBV3-1/TRBV3-2 | CASSHNGENYGYTF | TGTGCCAGCAGCCATAATGGAGAAAACTATGGCTACACCTTC
few | . | TRBJ2-1 | TRBV7-9 | CASSLGLSPNEQFF | TGTGCCAGCAGCTTAGGTTTGAGTCCCAATGAGCAGTTCTTC
once | . | TRBJ1-1 | TRBV12-2 | CASRLRWDRSDLNTEAFF | TGTGCAAGTCGCTTACGGTGGGACAGGTCGGATCTGAACACTGAAGCTTTCTTT
. | . | TRBJ2-6 | TRBV19 | CASNIAGANVLTF | TGTGCCAGTAACATAGCTGGGGCCAACGTCCTGACTTTC
. | . | TRBJ2-7 | TRBV7-9 | CASSSGPGTYEQYF | TGTGCCAGCAGCTCGGGCCCAGGGACCTACGAGCAGTACTTC
. | TRBD1 | TRBJ1-6 | TRBV6-6 | CASRKPTGDNSPLHF | TGTGCCAGCAGAAAGCCGACAGGGGATAATTCACCCCTCCACTTT
. | . | TRBJ1-1 | TRBV15 | CATSRAFGRDGNTEAFF | TGTGCCACCAGTAGAGCATTTGGCCGGGACGGGAACACTGAAGCTTTCTTT
. | TRBD1 | TRBJ1-6 | TRBV23-1 | CASSQSTGATIRLHF | TGCGCCAGCAGTCAATCTACAGGGGCAACGATCCGGCTCCACTTT
. | TRBD2 | TRBJ2-1 | TRBV18 | CASSPTAGASSYNEQFF | TGTGCCAGCTCACCGACTGCGGGAGCGAGCTCCTACAATGAGCAGTTCTTC
few | . | TRBJ1-6 | TRBV7-2 | CASSLAHNRDSGSPLHF | TGTGCCAGCAGCTTAGCGCATAACAGGGACTCTGGTTCACCCCTCCACTTT
. | . | TRBJ2-5 | TRBV6-5 | CASSARDRQETQYF | TGTGCCAGCAGCGCACGGGACCGACAAGAGACCCAGTACTTC
. | TRBD2 | TRBJ2-1 | TRBV15 | CATSGPLAESYNEQFF | TGTGCCACCAGCGGGCCACTAGCGGAGTCCTACAATGAGCAGTTCTTC
few | TRBD2 | TRBJ2-7 | TRBV7-2 | CASSPSGRYEQYF | TGTGCCAGCAGCCCTAGCGGGAGGTACGAGCAGTACTTC
once | . | TRBJ1-2 | TRBV5-6 | CASYKQTPYGYTF | TGTGCCAGCTACAAGCAGACCCCCTATGGCTACACCTTC
. | . | TRBJ1-4 | TRBV19 | CASSYVSGTSTNEKLFF | TGTGCCAGTAGTTACGTCTCTGGGACATCAACTAATGAAAAACTGTTTTTT
. | . | TRBJ2-2 | TRBV27 | CASRGLSNTGELFF | TGTGCCAGCAGGGGTCTTTCGAACACCGGGGAGCTGTTTTTT
. | TRBD1 | TRBJ1-1 | TRBV2 | CASNRGLNTEAFF | TGTGCCAGCAACAGGGGGCTGAACACTGAAGCTTTCTTT
. | . | TRBJ2-1 | TRBV5-4 | CASSLGASYNEQFF | TGTGCCAGCAGCTTGGGGGCCTCCTACAATGAGCAGTTCTTC
few | . | TRBJ2-5 | TRBV2 | CASRNRDRQETQYF | TGTGCCAGCAGAAACAGGGACCGGCAAGAGACCCAGTACTTC
. | TRBD2 | TRBJ2-1 | TRBV5-1 | CASSPTLAGFSYNEQFF | TGCGCCAGCAGCCCGACCCTAGCGGGATTCTCCTACAATGAGCAGTTCTTC
. | . | TRBJ2-7 | TRBV5-1 | CASSLYFGGTYEQYF | TGCGCCAGCAGCCTGTATTTCGGCGGGACCTACGAGCAGTACTTC